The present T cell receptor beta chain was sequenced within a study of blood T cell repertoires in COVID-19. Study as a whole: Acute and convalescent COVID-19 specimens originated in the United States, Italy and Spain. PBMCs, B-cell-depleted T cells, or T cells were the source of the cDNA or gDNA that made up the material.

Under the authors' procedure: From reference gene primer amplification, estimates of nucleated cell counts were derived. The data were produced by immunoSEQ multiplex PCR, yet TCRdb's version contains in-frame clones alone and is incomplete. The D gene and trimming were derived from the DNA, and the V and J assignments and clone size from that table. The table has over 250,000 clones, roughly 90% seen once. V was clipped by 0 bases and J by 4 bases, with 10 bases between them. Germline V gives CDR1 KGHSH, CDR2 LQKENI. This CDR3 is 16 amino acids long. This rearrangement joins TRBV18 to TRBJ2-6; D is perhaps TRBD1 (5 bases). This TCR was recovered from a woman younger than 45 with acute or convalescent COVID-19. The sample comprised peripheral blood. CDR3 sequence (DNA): TGTGCCAGCTCACCACCAACGACAGTAGGGGCCAACGTCCTGACTTTC. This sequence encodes CASSPPTTVGANVLTF.